This T cell receptor (beta chain) emerged from a study of T cell responses to AZD1222 COVID-19 vaccine (dated by TCRdb to about 2021). About the investigation overall: TCR sequencing covered roughly 230 trial participants: 200 to 210 given two doses of AZD1222 and about 26 given two doses of MenACWY control vaccine. Trial participants were enrolled by age into 18-55, 56-69 and 70-plus year subgroups, with approximately 160, 26 and 62 TCR-sequenced participants respectively.

After removal of 5 bases from V and 8 bases from J, the junction retains 6 bases not matched to a gene. From cysteine to phenylalanine, the CDR3 is 15 amino acids long. Left in the record is the CDR3 DNA by itself, 45 bases read in frame from the first base. Reading the germline V gene gives CDR1 SGHTA and CDR2 FQGTGA. To note about this clone: Its antigen is not yet known. No per-base quality is available; no much larger clone lies one base away.

The CDR3 regions of human TCRbeta chains were analyzed by immunosequencing. The authors processed their data as follows. Repertoire TCRs were matched against a reference library of SARS-CoV-2-specific TCRs generated with the MIRA antigen-specificity platform. Breadth meant the fraction of unique TCRs that were SARS-CoV-2-associated, whereas depth meant the fraction of total T cells that were SARS-CoV-2-associated. Using the MIRA data, each spike-specific TCR was mapped to the spike region that the TCR reacts to and placed in a CD4 or CD8 class. Log10-transformed breadth and depth values were compared by one-way ANOVA with Sidak's multiple comparisons tests. TCRdb's version of the immuneACCESS table is confined to in-frame rearrangements and falls short of the full clone set. An unresolved V gene accounts for under half of the shortfall where checked; the remainder is of unknown origin. D and trimming were read from the DNA, whereas the V and J calls and clone size are those reported in that table. For this sample the table gives roughly 190,000 clones, of which around nine tenths were detected only once. Approximately 4% of the sample is taken by the ten largest.

This specimen's time point label, interpreted: about 28 days (+/-7) after the second vaccine dose. The meaning of the sample's treatment or condition label: meningococcal conjugate vaccine given as trial control. The vaccinee samples were drawn from two UK trials, COV001 and COV002, one of which was a single-blind randomized controlled phase 2/3 trial testing AZD1222 (ChAdOx1 nCoV-19) in healthy adults. For TCRbeta chain sequencing, PBMC samples from trial participants were taken at day 0 and at day 28 after the second dose. Broader findings and caveats from the paper: Conclusions about previously exposed vaccinees were limited because only six AZD1222 recipients were SARS-CoV-2 seropositive at baseline. CD4 TCRs associated with the vaccine covered the entire spike protein, and the dominant responses were in regions 160-218 and 743-854. Reportedly, almost half of the unique spike-specific TCRs recognized epitopes lying outside the regions that are mutated in the B.1.351 and B.1.1.7 variants. Most participants were white British and females outnumbered males, and the authors suggested that clonal diversity may have been underestimated. After two AZD1222 doses, both the breadth and the depth of spike-specific TCRs were significantly higher than at day 0 and than in MenACWY recipients. The 56-69-year group was small, and its depth increase did not reach significance, likely because of low power. Because no samples from the day 14 peak response were available, repertoires could be characterized only after the peak T cell response.

Sample: peripheral blood, taken 28 days after the second dose of the MenACWY control vaccine. The V gene is TRBV7-3 and the J gene is TRBJ2-1; 13 bases in the junction line up with TRBD2. This clonotype was obtained from an adult who received the MenACWY meningococcal vaccine as a control. The CDR3 sequence is CASSPTSGRTDEQFF. The DNA is as follows: TGTGCCAGCAGCCCGACTAGCGGGAGGACGGATGAGCAGTTCTTC.